Listed here are 15 T cell receptor beta chains from one sample, sequenced in a study of cytomegalovirus exposure and HLA in healthy donors. Both 60 Vbeta primers and 13 Jbeta primers went into the PCR. Sequencing was performed with immunoSEQ multiplex PCR; in TCRdb, only in-frame clones are kept and a portion is missing. The sample shows about 150,000 clones, approximately 81% of them seen only once. Sequences were obtained from PBMCs. All receptors come from a young man in good health and CMV-seronegative.

The chain joins TRBV28 to TRBJ2-3; the match to TRBD2 covers 7 bases. The CDR3 consists of 17 residues. Looked up from germline, CDR1 is MDHEN and CDR2 is SYDVKM. Trimming took 3 bases from V and 2 from J; bases not matched to a gene: 11. DNA for the CDR3: TGTGCCAGCAGTTTCGGTACGGGACTACCTATCACAGATACGCAGTATTTT. Its translation is CASSFGTGLPITDTQYF.

V gene TRBV19 combines with J gene TRBJ1-5; the D gene is possibly TRBD1 (5 bases). Germline V gene sequence: CDR1 LNHDA, CDR2 SQIVND (reference sequence). The CDR3 extends over 14 amino acids. V was shortened by 6 bases and J by 7 bases, with 16 bases between the two germline ends. CDR3 bases: TGTGCCAGTAGGGCCCCGGGGGGAAGGCAGCCCCAGCATTTT. This codes for CASRAPGGRQPQHF.

The V gene is TRBV7-8, the J gene TRBJ1-5; no firm D call. The CDR3 extends over 14 amino acids. Germline CDR1 reads SGHVS; CDR2 reads FQNEAQ. Trimming took off 1 base at V and 7 bases at J, with 11 bases between the two ends. CDR3 nucleotides: TGTGCCAGCAGCTTAGGGTTGGGAGGGCAGCCCCAGCATTTT. Amino acid sequence: CASSLGLGGQPQHF.

The rearrangement links TRBV19 to TRBJ2-3, with D tentatively TRBD1 (5 bases). The ends were cut back, 7 bases at V and 2 bases at J, with 13 bases in the middle. Germline V CDR1 and CDR2: LNHDA, SQIVND (reference sequence). CDR3 size: 14 residues. CDR3 DNA sequence: TGTGCCAGTACTAGGGGCAGGGCCACAGATACGCAGTATTTT. It translates to CASTRGRATDTQYF.

The chain links TRBV7-2 to TRBJ2-7; D is possibly TRBD2 (6 bases). Trimming stripped 4 bases from V and 4 bases from J, with 11 bases between. There are 13 residues in the CDR3. CDR1 is SGHTA, CDR2 FQGNSA, per germline. CDR3 protein: CASSSTRGYEQYF. The CDR3 bases are TGTGCCAGCAGCTCGACTAGAGGGTACGAGCAGTACTTC.

In this sample, this clone turned up a few times. This chain links TRBV15 with TRBJ1-4; 7 positions agree with TRBD1. This CDR3 is 16 amino acids long. J was trimmed by 0 bases and V by 0 bases; bases with no gene match: 1. Germline CDR1 is LNHNV and CDR2 is YYDKDF (reference sequence). CDR3 coding DNA: TGTGCCACCAGCAGAGAGGGGACAGCAACTAATGAAAAACTGTTTTTT. Its protein is CATSREGTATNEKLFF.

Written as DNA, the CDR3 is TGTGCCAGCAGCCCCCAGGGGGTTGAAGCTTTCTTT. Translating it yields CASSPQGVEAFF. The rearrangement links TRBV7-9 to TRBJ1-1; TRBD1 agrees at 7 bases. The CDR3 has 12 amino acids. Germline V gene lookup returns CDR1 SEHNR and CDR2 FQNEAQ (reference sequence). The V segment lost 5 bases and the J segment 7 bases; nucleotides outside the gene matches: 4. The whole variable domain, remainder taken from reference TRBV7-9 and TRBJ1-1, is DTGVSQNPRHKITKRGQNVTFRCDPISEHNRLYWYRQTLGQGPEFLTYFQNEAQLEKSRLLSDRFSAERPKGSFSTLEIQRTEQGDSAMYLCASSPQGVEAFFGQGTRLTVV.

V gene TRBV5-1 combines with J gene TRBJ2-7; TRBD1 aligns across 8 bases. The junction had 12 bases not matched to a gene; V was cut back by 4 bases and J by 0 bases. The CDR3 sequence is 17 residues long. Germline CDR1 SGHRS, CDR2 YFSETQ. CDR3 nucleotide sequence: TGCGCCAGCAGCAGATCCTCAGGGGGCCAGAACTCCTACGAGCAGTACTTC. Translated: CASSRSSGGQNSYEQYF.

The rearrangement uses TRBV6-1 and TRBJ1-4; D not certain. CDR1 and CDR2 from the germline V gene are MNHNS and SASEGT. This CDR3 spans 14 amino acids. Trimming cost V 9 bases and J 0 bases, with 11 bases left between them. CDR3 sequence reads: CASHSGATNEKLFF. CDR3 nucleotides: TGTGCCAGTCACTCAGGCGCAACTAATGAAAAACTGTTTTTT.

This chain connects TRBV28 to TRBJ2-2, with D tentatively TRBD2 (5 bases). The germline V gene has CDR1 MDHEN and CDR2 SYDVKM. Trimming removed 3 bases at V and 0 bases at J, with 8 bases between. The CDR3 runs to 15 residues. The CDR3 reads CASSLEESNTGELFF. Here the CDR3 DNA reads TGTGCCAGCAGTTTGGAGGAATCGAACACCGGGGAGCTGTTTTTT.

J is TRBJ2-5 and V is TRBV27; TRBD1 matches 8 bases. The trim removed 5 bases at V and 5 bases at J, leaving 10 bases unmatched. The CDR3 runs 15 residues. Germline values: CDR1 MNHEY, CDR2 SMNVEV (reference sequence). CDR3 nucleotides: TGTGCCAGCAGTCCCCGACAGGGGTTGGAGGAGACCCAGTACTTC. Translation gives CASSPRQGLEETQYF.

The rearrangement links TRBV6-1 to TRBJ2-5; 9 bases match TRBD1. Unmatched junction bases numbered 10, after V lost 3 bases and J lost 5 bases. The CDR3 runs 16 residues. Germline CDR1 MNHNS, CDR2 SASEGT. CDR3 sequence reads: CASSDAGTGWYETQYF. The CDR3 nucleotides are TGTGCCAGCAGTGATGCGGGGACAGGGTGGTATGAGACCCAGTACTTC.

J is TRBJ2-2 and V is TRBV5-1; 9 nucleotides align to TRBD1. This CDR3 contains 15 residues. V lost 3 bases and J lost 3; bases outside the gene matches: 3. Germline CDR1 SGHRS, CDR2 YFSETQ. The CDR3 nucleotides are TGCGCCAGCAGCTGGACAGGGGTCGACACCGGGGAGCTGTTTTTT. It translates to CASSWTGVDTGELFF.

The chain carries TRBV6-5 and TRBJ2-1, with D perhaps TRBD2 (5 bases). Germline-derived CDR1 and CDR2 are MNHEY and SVGAGI. The length of the CDR3 is 14 residues. V lost 0 bases and J 3 bases, leaving 6 bases between the germline ends. The CDR3, as DNA: TGTGCCAGCAGTTACTCGAGGGTCTACAATGAGCAGTTCTTC. Its protein is CASSYSRVYNEQFF.

The chain uses TRBV7-2 and TRBJ2-1; 7 bases map to TRBD2. After removal of 5 bases from V and 0 bases from J, the junction contained 13 bases not matched to a gene. Germline values: CDR1 SGHTA, CDR2 FQGNSA. This CDR3 is 18 amino acids long. CDR3 in DNA: TGTGCCAGCAGCCGAGACGGCGGGAGAGGGAGCTCCTACAATGAGCAGTTCTTC. Its translation is CASSRDGGRGSSYNEQFF.